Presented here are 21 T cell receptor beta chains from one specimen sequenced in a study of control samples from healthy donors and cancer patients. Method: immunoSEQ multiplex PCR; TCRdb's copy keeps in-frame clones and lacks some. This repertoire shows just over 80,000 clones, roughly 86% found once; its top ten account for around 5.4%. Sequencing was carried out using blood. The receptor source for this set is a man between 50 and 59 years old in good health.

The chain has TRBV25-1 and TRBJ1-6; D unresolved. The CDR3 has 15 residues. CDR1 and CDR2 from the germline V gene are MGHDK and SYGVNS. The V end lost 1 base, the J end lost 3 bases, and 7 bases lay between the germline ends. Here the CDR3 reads CASSELEGYNSPLHF. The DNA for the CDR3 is TGTGCCAGCAGTGAATTGGAAGGCTATAATTCACCCCTCCACTTT.

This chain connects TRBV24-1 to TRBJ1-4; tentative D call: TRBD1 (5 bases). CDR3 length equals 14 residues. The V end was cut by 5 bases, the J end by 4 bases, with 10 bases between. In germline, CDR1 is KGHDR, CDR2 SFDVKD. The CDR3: CATSASGGNEKLFF. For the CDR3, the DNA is TGTGCCACCAGTGCGTCGGGGGGTAATGAAAAACTGTTTTTT.

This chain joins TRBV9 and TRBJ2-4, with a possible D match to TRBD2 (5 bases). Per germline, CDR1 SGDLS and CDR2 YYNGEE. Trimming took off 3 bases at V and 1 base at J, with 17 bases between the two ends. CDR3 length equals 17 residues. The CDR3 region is CASSASSAEAAKNIQYF. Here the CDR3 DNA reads TGTGCCAGCAGCGCGTCCTCAGCGGAAGCTGCCAAAAACATTCAGTACTTC.

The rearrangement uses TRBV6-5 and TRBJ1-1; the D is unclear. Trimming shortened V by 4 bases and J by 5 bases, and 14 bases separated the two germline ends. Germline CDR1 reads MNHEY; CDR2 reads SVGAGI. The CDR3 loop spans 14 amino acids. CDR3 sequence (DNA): TGTGCCAGCAGTTCCCCGGAGGGCAGGACTGAAGCTTTCTTT. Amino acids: CASSSPEGRTEAFF.

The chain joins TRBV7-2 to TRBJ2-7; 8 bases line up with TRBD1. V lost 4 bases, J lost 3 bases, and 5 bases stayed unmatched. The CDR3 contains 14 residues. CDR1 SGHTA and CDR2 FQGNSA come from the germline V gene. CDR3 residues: CASSSRTGLYEQYF. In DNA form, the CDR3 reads TGTGCCAGCAGCTCCCGGACAGGGCTCTACGAGCAGTACTTC.

CDR3 nucleotides: TGTGCCACCAGCAGAGCTCCTGGTGAAAAACTGTTTTTT. Translating gives CATSRAPGEKLFF. V is TRBV15 and J is TRBJ1-4; D gene unclear. The CDR3 spans 13 residues. Germline V gene data show CDR1 as LNHNV and CDR2 as YYDKDF (reference sequence). Trimming shortened V by 1 base and J by 7 bases, and 7 bases separated the two germline ends.

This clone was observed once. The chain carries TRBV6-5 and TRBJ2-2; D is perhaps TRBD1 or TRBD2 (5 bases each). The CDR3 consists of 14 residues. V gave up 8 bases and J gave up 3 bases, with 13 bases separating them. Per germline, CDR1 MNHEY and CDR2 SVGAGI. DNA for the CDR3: TGTGCCAGCGGGGGAAAACCGGACACCGGGGAGCTGTTTTTT. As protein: CASGGKPDTGELFF.

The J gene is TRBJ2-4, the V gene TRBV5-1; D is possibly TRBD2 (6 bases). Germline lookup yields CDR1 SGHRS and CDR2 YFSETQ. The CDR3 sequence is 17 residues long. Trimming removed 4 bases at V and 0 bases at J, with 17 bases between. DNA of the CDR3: TGCGCCAGCAGCCCCGGGGGAGTGGATATAGCCAAAAACATTCAGTACTTC. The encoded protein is CASSPGGVDIAKNIQYF.

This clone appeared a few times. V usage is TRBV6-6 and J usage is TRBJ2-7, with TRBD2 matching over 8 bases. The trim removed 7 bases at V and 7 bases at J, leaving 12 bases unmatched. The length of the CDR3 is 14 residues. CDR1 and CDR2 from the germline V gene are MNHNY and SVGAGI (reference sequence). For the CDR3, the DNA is TGTGCCAGCACCAAGTCCGCGGGAGGTAGGGAGCAGTACTTC. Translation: CASTKSAGGREQYF.

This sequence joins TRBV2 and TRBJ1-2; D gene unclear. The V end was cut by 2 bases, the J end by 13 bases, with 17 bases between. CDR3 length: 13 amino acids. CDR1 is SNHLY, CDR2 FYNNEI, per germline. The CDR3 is CASSEIRAGYGTF. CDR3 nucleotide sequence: TGTGCCAGCAGTGAAATCCGGGCCGGTTATGGCACCTTC.

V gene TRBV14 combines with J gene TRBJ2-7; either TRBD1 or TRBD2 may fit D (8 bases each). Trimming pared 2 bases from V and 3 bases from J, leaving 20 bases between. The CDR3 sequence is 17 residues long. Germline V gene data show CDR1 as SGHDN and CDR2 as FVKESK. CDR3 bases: TGTGCCAGCAGCCAAAATAACAGGGGGACTAGGGGCTACGAGCAGTACTTC. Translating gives CASSQNNRGTRGYEQYF.

Written as DNA, the CDR3 is TGTGCCACCAGCAGAGGCAGGGGGAGCAATCAGCCCCAGCATTTT. Translated: CATSRGRGSNQPQHF. This rearrangement joins TRBV15 to TRBJ1-5; TRBD1 agrees at 7 bases. CDR1 is LNHNV, CDR2 YYDKDF, per germline (reference sequence). This CDR3 is built from 15 residues. Trimming took 1 base from V and 1 from J; bases not matched to a gene: 1.

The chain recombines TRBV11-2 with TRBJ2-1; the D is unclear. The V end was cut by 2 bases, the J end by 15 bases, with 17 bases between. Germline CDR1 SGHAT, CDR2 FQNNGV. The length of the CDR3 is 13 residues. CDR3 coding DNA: TGTGCCAGCAGCTTACGTAACTCCCCCGGACGGTTCTTC. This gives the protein CASSLRNSPGRFF.

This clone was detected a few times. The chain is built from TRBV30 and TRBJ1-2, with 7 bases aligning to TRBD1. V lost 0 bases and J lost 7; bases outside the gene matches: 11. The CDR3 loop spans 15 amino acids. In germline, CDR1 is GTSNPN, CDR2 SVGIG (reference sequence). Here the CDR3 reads CAWSVPQGGRGGYTF. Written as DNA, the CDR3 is TGTGCCTGGAGTGTTCCTCAGGGGGGGAGAGGTGGCTACACCTTC.

CDR3 sequence reads: CASSEGTRSNTIYF. The DNA for the CDR3 is TGTGCCAGCAGTGAAGGGACTAGGAGCAACACCATATATTTT. The genes are TRBV2 and TRBJ1-3, with unresolved D. Deletions cut 1 base from V and 7 bases from J, with 11 bases between. Germline assignment: CDR1 SNHLY and CDR2 FYNNEI. The CDR3 is 14 amino acids.

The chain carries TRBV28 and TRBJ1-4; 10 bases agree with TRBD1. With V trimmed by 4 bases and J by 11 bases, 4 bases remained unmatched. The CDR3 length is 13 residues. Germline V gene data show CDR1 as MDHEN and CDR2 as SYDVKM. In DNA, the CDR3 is TGTGCCAGCAGTTCGGGACAGGGGTTGAAACTGTTTTTT. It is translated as CASSSGQGLKLFF.

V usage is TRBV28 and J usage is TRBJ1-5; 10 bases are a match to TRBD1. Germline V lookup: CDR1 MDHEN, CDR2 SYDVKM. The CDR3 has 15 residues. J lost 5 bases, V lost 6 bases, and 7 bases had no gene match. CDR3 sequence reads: CASRLPGQGYQPQHF. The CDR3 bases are TGTGCCAGCAGACTACCGGGACAGGGGTATCAGCCCCAGCATTTT.

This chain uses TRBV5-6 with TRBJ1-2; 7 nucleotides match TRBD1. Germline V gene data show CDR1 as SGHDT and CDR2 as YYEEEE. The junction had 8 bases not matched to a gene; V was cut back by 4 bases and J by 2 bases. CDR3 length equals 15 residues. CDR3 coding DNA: TGTGCCAGCAGCCCGGTTAAGGGACAGAACTATGGCTACACCTTC. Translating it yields CASSPVKGQNYGYTF. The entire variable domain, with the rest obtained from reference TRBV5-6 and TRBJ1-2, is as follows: DAGVTQSPTHLIKTRGQQVTLRCSPKSGHDTVSWYQQALGQGPQFIFQYYEEEERQRGNFPDRFSGHQFPNYSSELNVNALLLGDSALYLCASSPVKGQNYGYTFGSGTRLTVV.

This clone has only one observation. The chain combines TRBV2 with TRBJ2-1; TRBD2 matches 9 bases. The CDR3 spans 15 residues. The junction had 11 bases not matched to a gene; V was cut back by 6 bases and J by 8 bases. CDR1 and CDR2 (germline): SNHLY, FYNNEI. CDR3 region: CASRNEGVAGDEQFF. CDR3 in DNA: TGTGCCAGCAGGAATGAAGGGGTAGCGGGGGATGAGCAGTTCTTC. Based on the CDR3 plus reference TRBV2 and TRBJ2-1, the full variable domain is EPEVTQTPSHQVTQMGQEVILRCVPISNHLYFYWYRQILGQKVEFLVSFYNNEISEKSEIFDDQFSVERPDGSNFTLKIRSTKLEDSAMYFCASRNEGVAGDEQFFGPGTRLTVL.

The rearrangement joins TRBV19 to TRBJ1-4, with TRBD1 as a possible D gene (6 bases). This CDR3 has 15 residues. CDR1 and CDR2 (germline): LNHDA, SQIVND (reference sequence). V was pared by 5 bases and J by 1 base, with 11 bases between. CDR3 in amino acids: CASSGWGQTNEKLFF. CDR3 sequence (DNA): TGTGCCAGTAGTGGCTGGGGGCAAACTAATGAAAAACTGTTTTTT.

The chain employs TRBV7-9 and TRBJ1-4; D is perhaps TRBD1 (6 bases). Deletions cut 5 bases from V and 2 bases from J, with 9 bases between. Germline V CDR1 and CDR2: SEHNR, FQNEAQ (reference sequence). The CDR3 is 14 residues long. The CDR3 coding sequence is TGTGCCAGCAGCCCAGGGGTGACTAATGAAAAACTGTTTTTT. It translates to CASSPGVTNEKLFF.